This TCR beta chain was observed in a study of neurological immune-mediated disorders. This clonotype was counted between two and nine times. Its target is unknown. General observations from the study: Healthy controls had more TCR clonal expansion than multiple sclerosis, which showed the least, whereas HTLV-1-associated myelopathy showed the most. None of the CDR3 amino acid sequences of expanded clones recurred across subjects, suggesting private repertoires in all groups.

Germline V CDR1 and CDR2: LNHDA, SQIVND (reference sequence). The CDR3 extends over 14 amino acids. Trimming took 6 bases from V and 4 from J, leaving 15 bases between them. Synthesis of cDNA used 5'RACE (with 10-nucleotide random UMIs). TCRdb reanalysed the 5' RACE reads using MiXCR and keeps one entry per CDR3 protein. Of tens of thousands of distinct CDR3 sequences listed, about 9.3% are singletons. The receptor's source is a man between 35 and 55 years old in good health. The rearrangement joins TRBV19 to TRBJ1-2; unclear D gene. Sequences were obtained from PBMCs. The CDR3 nucleotides read TGTGCCAGTAGCTTGGGTGGTACCATCTATGGCTACACCTTC. Its translation is CASSLGGTIYGYTF.